This T cell receptor beta chain was obtained from a study of control samples from healthy donors and cancer patients. V was clipped by 6 bases and J by 1 base; unmatched bases: 5. The CDR3 is 14 residues long. Germline CDR1 SNHLY, CDR2 FYNNEI. Sequenced by immunoSEQ multiplex PCR; TCRdb stores in-frame clones only, minus some. The table has 65,000 to 90,000 clones, 89% seen once. This clonotype originated in a woman between 50 and 59 years old with colorectal cancer. V usage is TRBV2 and J usage is TRBJ1-2; TRBD1 matches at 7 bases. The material sequenced was PBMCs. The CDR3 protein is CASRDRASNYGYTF. The DNA of the CDR3 is TGTGCCAGCAGAGACAGGGCGAGTAACTATGGCTACACCTTC. The entire variable domain, with the rest obtained from reference TRBV2 and TRBJ1-2, is as follows: EPEVTQTPSHQVTQMGQEVILRCVPISNHLYFYWYRQILGQKVEFLVSFYNNEISEKSEIFDDQFSVERPDGSNFTLKIRSTKLEDSAMYFCASRDRASNYGYTFGSGTRLTVV.